The 14 T cell receptor beta chains below all came from one sample that was sequenced in a study of vaccination and CD4 T cells after COVID-19 (dated by TCRdb to about 2022). Per the publication, the treatment or condition label means: approximately 10-day PBMC culture with coronavirus spike peptide pools or control peptides (ViraFEST assay). Receptor libraries were prepared by PCR. Reads for this sample came from an Illumina iSeq 100. At the Johns Hopkins FTIC core, DNA from the cultured CD4+ T cells underwent TCR sequencing with the Oncomine TCR Beta short-read assay. TCRdb redid the processing of the public reads, applying fastp at Q25 and MiXCR, and retained in-frame beta chains. Under each unique CDR3 protein, matching rows form one entry showing the most common genes and DNA. The sample data list about 20,000 distinct CDR3 sequences, and 25% to 30% of these were observed just once. Approximately 17% of the sample rests with the top ten.

These receptors' targets are unknown. Input material: cultured CD4+ T cells from blood. All receptors come from a human donor with COVID-19.

The rearrangement uses TRBV6-5 and TRBJ1-1; TRBD1 might be the D (6 bases). The germline V and J ends were trimmed by 0 bases and 6 bases, with 11 bases remaining between them. The germline CDR1 and CDR2 sequences are MNHEY and SVGAGI. The CDR3 has 14 residues. The CDR3 DNA reads TGTGCCAGCAGTTACTCGCAGGGGCCCGCTGAAGCTTTCTTT. Protein: CASSYSQGPAEAFF.

In this sample, this clonotype is medium-sized. This chain joins TRBV15 and TRBJ1-5; 7 bases agree with TRBD1. The CDR3 contains 16 residues. Germline V gives CDR1 LNHNV, CDR2 YYDKDF (reference sequence). Trimming cost V 0 bases and J 7 bases; bases outside gene matches: 9. This CDR3 reads CATSRDLEGGRQPQHF. The CDR3 bases are TGTGCCACCAGCAGAGATCTGGAAGGGGGCCGCCAGCCCCAGCATTTT. Combining the CDR3 with reference TRBV15 and TRBJ1-5 gives the whole variable domain DAMVIQNPRYQVTQFGKPVTLSCSQTLNHNVMYWYQQKSSQAPKLLFHYYDKDFNNEADTPDNFQSRRPNTSFCFLDIRSPGLGDTAMYLCATSRDLEGGRQPQHFGDGTRLSIL.

The chain combines TRBV6-1 with TRBJ2-3; 9 bases map to TRBD2. Germline CDR1 MNHNS, CDR2 SASEGT. After removal of 7 bases from V and 4 bases from J, the junction contained 3 bases not matched to a gene. The CDR3 sequence is 13 residues long. The CDR3 reads CASTSGVPDTQYF. CDR3 in DNA: TGTGCCAGCACTAGCGGGGTTCCAGATACGCAGTATTTT.

This clonotype rates as medium-sized (0.01 to 0.1%). The rearrangement uses TRBV20-1 and TRBJ1-2, with D maybe TRBD1 (5 bases). Trimming left V 3 bases short and J 8 bases short, with 13 bases between. The CDR3 contains 12 residues. Germline CDR1 and CDR2: DFQATT and SNEGSKA (reference sequence). This CDR3 reads CSASFGTPGYTF. In DNA form, the CDR3 reads TGCAGTGCTAGTTTCGGGACTCCGGGCTACACCTTC.

This clonotype was counted between two and nine times. The CDR3 reads CASSLDPSARGQETQYF. Written as DNA, the CDR3 is TGTGCCAGCAGCTTGGACCCCTCCGCCAGGGGACAAGAGACCCAGTACTTC. The chain has TRBV5-6 and TRBJ2-5, with D perhaps matching TRBD1 (6 bases). This CDR3 has 17 amino acids. Between the trimmed V and J ends, which lost 0 bases and 2 bases, there was a span of 17 bases. Germline values: CDR1 SGHDT, CDR2 YYEEEE.

The V and J genes are TRBV5-4 and TRBJ2-5; D unclear. CDR1 and CDR2 from the germline V gene are SGHNT and YYREEE (reference sequence). The germline V and J ends were trimmed by 2 bases and 5 bases, with 16 bases remaining between them. The CDR3 is 15 residues long. The CDR3 coding sequence is TGTGCCAGCAGCTTTAAGGAAAAGAAGGAGGAGACCCAGTACTTC. It yields the protein CASSFKEKKEETQYF.

This chain links TRBV11-3 with TRBJ1-6; no reliable D call. CDR3 size: 16 residues. Germline V gene lookup returns CDR1 SGHNT and CDR2 YENEEA. With 1 base removed from V and 0 bases from J, the gap between germline ends came to 7 bases. CDR3 DNA sequence: TGTGCCAGCAGCTTAGGAGGGAACTCCTATAATTCACCCCTCCACTTT. This encodes CASSLGGNSYNSPLHF.

This clonotype has just a few counts. V usage is TRBV4-2 and J usage is TRBJ2-5; the match to TRBD2 covers 8 bases. The CDR3 spans 16 residues. Germline loops: CDR1 LGHNA, CDR2 YNFKEQ. V lost 1 base and J lost 5; bases outside the gene matches: 9. CDR3 bases: TGTGCCAGCAGCCAAGGAATGGGAGCGGGGGCGGAGACCCAGTACTTC. It encodes CASSQGMGAGAETQYF.

V and J are TRBV6-1 and TRBJ1-2; TRBD1 aligns across 7 bases. The ends lost 5 bases at V and 4 bases at J; junction bases unmatched: 7. Germline lookup yields CDR1 MNHNS and CDR2 SASEGT. This CDR3 contains 14 residues. CDR3 in amino acids: CASSPGQALYGYTF. The CDR3 DNA follows: TGTGCCAGCAGTCCCGGACAGGCCCTCTATGGCTACACCTTC.

This clonotype was observed a few times. The chain couples TRBV20-1 to TRBJ2-7; 8 bases align to TRBD1. Germline V gives CDR1 DFQATT, CDR2 SNEGSKA (reference sequence). The CDR3 contains 18 residues. V lost 2 bases, J lost 3 bases, and 18 bases stayed unmatched. CDR3 in DNA: TGCAGTGCTAGACGCCAAACTGTCAGGGGGCGAACGGACTACGAGCAGTACTTC. It is translated as CSARRQTVRGRTDYEQYF.

This clonotype was observed a few times. This sequence joins TRBV5-4 and TRBJ2-7; D assignment may be TRBD1 or TRBD2 (5 bases each). V lost 3 bases, J lost 5 bases, and 15 bases lay in between. Germline V gene sequence: CDR1 SGHNT, CDR2 YYREEE (reference sequence). The CDR3 is 14 residues long. The CDR3 coding sequence is TGTGCCAGCAGCTCCTCCCGGTGGGGGAACGAGCAGTACTTC. Protein product: CASSSSRWGNEQYF. Based on the CDR3 plus reference TRBV5-4 and TRBJ2-7, the full variable domain is ETGVTQSPTHLIKTRGQQVTLRCSSQSGHNTVSWYQQALGQGPQFIFQYYREEENGRGNFPPRFSGLQFPNYSSELNVNALELDDSALYLCASSSSRWGNEQYFGPGTRLTVT.

This rearrangement joins TRBV19 to TRBJ2-5; D not certain. The V gene lost 0 bases and the J gene lost 5 bases, with 4 bases spanning the gap. The CDR3 has 12 residues. Germline V gives CDR1 LNHDA, CDR2 SQIVND (reference sequence). The CDR3 reads CASSIDTETQYF. The CDR3 bases are TGTGCCAGTAGTATAGACACGGAGACCCAGTACTTC.

The chain recombines TRBV14 with TRBJ2-5, with 10 bases aligning to TRBD2. Unmatched junction bases numbered 8, after V lost 2 bases and J lost 2 bases. The CDR3 is made up of 17 amino acids. Germline CDR1 SGHDN, CDR2 FVKESK. The CDR3 DNA reads as TGTGCCAGCAGCCAACTGGCTAGCGGGGGCCCTCAAGAGACCCAGTACTTC. This gives the protein CASSQLASGGPQETQYF.

In this sample, this clonotype turned up a few times. This chain connects TRBV7-2 to TRBJ2-5; 9 bases align to TRBD1. The CDR3 runs 15 residues. CDR1 is SGHTA and CDR2 is FQGNSA in the germline V gene. The trim removed 2 bases at V and 5 bases at J, leaving 6 bases unmatched. CDR3 protein: CASSLLRTGVETQYF. The CDR3 DNA follows: TGTGCCAGCAGCTTATTAAGGACAGGGGTGGAGACCCAGTACTTC.